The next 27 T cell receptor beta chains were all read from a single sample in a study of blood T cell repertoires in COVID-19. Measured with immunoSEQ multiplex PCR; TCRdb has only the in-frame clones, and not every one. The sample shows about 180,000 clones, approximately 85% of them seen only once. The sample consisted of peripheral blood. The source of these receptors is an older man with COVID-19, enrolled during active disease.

CDR3: CASRPALMADSNYGYTF. The CDR3 bases are TGCGCCAGCAGGCCTGCCTTGATGGCGGATTCTAACTATGGCTACACCTTC. V usage is TRBV5-1 and J usage is TRBJ1-2; D call uncertain. The CDR3 is 17 residues long. V shed 5 bases and J shed 0 bases, with 20 bases lying between them. CDR1 is SGHRS, CDR2 YFSETQ, per germline.

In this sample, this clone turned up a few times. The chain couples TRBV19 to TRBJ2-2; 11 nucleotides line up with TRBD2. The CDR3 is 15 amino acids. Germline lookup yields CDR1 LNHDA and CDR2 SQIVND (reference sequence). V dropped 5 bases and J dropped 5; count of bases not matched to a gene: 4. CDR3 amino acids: CASSPWTSGTGELFF. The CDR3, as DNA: TGTGCCAGTAGTCCGTGGACTAGCGGGACCGGGGAGCTGTTTTTT.

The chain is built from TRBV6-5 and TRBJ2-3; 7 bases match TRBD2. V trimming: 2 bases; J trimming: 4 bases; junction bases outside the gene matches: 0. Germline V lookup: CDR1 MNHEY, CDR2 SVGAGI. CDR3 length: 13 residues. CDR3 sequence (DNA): TGTGCCAGCAGTTACGCGGGGGCAGATACGCAGTATTTT. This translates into CASSYAGADTQYF.

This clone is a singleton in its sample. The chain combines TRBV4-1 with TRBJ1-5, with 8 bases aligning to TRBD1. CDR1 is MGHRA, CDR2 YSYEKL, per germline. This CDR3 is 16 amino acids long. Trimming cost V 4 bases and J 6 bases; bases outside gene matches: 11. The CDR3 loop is CASSRDRGRWVQPQHF. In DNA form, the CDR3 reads TGCGCCAGCAGCCGAGACAGGGGACGGTGGGTTCAGCCCCAGCATTTT.

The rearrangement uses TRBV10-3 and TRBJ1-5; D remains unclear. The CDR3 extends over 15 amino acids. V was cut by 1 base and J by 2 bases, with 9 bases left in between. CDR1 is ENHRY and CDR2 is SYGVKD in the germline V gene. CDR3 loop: CAISEYEGGNQPQHF. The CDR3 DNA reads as TGTGCCATCAGTGAGTATGAGGGAGGCAATCAGCCCCAGCATTTT.

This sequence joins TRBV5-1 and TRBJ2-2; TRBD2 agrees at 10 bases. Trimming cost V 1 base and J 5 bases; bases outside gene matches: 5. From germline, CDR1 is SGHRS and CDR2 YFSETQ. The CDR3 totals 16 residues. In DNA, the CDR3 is TGCGCCAGCAGCTTGAGGAGCGGGGGGGCAACCGGGGAGCTGTTTTTT. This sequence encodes CASSLRSGGATGELFF.

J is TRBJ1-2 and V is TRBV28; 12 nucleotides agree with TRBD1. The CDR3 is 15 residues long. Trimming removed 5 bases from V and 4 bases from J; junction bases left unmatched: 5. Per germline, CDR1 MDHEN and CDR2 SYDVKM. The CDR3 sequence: CASSKPGQGAYGYTF. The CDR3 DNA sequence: TGTGCCAGCAGTAAACCGGGACAGGGGGCCTATGGCTACACCTTC.

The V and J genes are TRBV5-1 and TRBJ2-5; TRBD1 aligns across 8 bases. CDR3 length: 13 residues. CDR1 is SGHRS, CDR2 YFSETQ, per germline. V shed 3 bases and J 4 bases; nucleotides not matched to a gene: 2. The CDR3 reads CASSSGQGETQYF. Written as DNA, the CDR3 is TGCGCCAGCAGCTCCGGACAGGGAGAGACCCAGTACTTC.

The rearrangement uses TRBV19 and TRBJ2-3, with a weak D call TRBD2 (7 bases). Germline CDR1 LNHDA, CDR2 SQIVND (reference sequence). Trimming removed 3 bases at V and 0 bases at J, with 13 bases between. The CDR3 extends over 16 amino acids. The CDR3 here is CASSMWGGPSTDTQYF. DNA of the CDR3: TGTGCCAGTAGTATGTGGGGGGGCCCTAGCACAGATACGCAGTATTTT.

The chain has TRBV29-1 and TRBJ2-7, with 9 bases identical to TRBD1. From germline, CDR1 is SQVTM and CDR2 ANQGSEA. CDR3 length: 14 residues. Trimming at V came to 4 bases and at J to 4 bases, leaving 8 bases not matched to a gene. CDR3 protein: CSVGGTGLGYEQYF. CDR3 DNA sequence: TGCAGCGTTGGGGGGACAGGGCTAGGGTACGAGCAGTACTTC.

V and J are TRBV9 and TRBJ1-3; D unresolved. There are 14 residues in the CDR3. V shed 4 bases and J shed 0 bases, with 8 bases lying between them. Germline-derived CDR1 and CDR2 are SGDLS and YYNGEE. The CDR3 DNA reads TGTGCCAGCAGCACGGAGAGCTCTGGAAACACCATATATTTT. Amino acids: CASSTESSGNTIYF. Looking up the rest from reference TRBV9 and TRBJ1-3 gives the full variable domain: DSGVTQTPKHLITATGQRVTLRCSPRSGDLSVYWYQQSLDQGLQFLIQYYNGEERAKGNILERFSAQQFPDLHSELNLSSLELGDSALYFCASSTESSGNTIYFGEGSWLTVV.

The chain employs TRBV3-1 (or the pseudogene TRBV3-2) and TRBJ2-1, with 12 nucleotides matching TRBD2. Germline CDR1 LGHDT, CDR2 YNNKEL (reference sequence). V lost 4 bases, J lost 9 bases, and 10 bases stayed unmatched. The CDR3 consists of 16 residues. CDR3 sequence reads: CASSPTLAGGRGEQFF. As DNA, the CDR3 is TGTGCCAGCAGCCCGACCCTAGCGGGGGGGCGGGGTGAGCAGTTCTTC.

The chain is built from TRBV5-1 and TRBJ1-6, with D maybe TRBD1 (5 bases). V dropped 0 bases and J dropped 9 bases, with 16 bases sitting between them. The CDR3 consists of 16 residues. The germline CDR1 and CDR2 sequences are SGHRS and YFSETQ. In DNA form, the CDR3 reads TGCGCCAGCAGCTTGGCCTGGCAGGGTCTTGGTTCACCCCTCCACTTT. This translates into CASSLAWQGLGSPLHF.

The CDR3 region has the DNA TGTGCCAGCAGCCAAGATGAACAGGGGGCGGGTCAGCCCCAGCATTTT. Protein sequence: CASSQDEQGAGQPQHF. V and J are TRBV4-2 and TRBJ1-5; 9 positions agree with TRBD1. The ends lost 0 bases at V and 6 bases at J; junction bases unmatched: 6. Germline V gives CDR1 LGHNA, CDR2 YNFKEQ. The CDR3 is 16 amino acids.

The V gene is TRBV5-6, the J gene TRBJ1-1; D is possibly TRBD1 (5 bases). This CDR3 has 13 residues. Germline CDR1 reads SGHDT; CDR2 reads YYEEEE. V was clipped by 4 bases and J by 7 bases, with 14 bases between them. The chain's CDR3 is CASSRVRQGEAFF. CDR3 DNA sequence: TGTGCCAGCAGCCGAGTTAGGCAGGGTGAAGCTTTCTTT.

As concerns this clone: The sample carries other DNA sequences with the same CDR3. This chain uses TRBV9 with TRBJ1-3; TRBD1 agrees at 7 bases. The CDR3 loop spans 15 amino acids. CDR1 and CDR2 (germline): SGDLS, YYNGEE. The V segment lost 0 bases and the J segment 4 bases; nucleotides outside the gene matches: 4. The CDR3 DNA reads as TGTGCCAGCAGCGTAGGACAGGGAGCAGGAAACACCATATATTTT. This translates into CASSVGQGAGNTIYF.

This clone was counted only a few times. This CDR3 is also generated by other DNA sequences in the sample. In nucleotides, the CDR3 is TGTGCCATCAGTGAGTCAGGAGGGTCACCCCTCCACTTT. Translated: CAISESGGSPLHF. J is TRBJ1-6 and V is TRBV10-3; D is undetermined. The CDR3 extends over 13 amino acids. V shed 0 bases and J shed 10 bases, with 7 bases lying between them. CDR1 is ENHRY, CDR2 SYGVKD, per germline.

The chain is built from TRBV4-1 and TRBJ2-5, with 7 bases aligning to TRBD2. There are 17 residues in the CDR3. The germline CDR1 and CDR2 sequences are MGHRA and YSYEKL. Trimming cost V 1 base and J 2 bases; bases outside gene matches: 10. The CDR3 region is CASSQGGLAASQETQYF. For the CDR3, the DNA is TGCGCCAGCAGCCAAGGCGGGCTAGCGGCCTCTCAAGAGACCCAGTACTTC.

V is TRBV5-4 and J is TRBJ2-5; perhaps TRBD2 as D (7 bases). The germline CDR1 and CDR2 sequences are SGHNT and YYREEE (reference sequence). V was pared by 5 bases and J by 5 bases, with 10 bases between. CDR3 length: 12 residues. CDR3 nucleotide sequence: TGTGCCAGCAGGAGGGGGGGGGAGACCCAGTACTTC. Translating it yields CASRRGGETQYF.

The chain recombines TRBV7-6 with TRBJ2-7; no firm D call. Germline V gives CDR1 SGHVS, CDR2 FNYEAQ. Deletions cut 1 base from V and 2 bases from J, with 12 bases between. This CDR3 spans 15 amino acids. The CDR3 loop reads CASSLVGGLAYEQYF. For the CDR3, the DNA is TGTGCCAGCAGCTTAGTCGGCGGCCTGGCCTACGAGCAGTACTTC.

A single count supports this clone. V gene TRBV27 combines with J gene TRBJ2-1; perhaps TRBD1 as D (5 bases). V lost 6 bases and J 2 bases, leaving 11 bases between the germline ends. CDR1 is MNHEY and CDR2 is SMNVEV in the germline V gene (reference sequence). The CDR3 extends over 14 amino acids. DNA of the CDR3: TGTGCCAGCAGGGAGCCAGGGACCTACAATGAGCAGTTCTTC. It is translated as CASREPGTYNEQFF.

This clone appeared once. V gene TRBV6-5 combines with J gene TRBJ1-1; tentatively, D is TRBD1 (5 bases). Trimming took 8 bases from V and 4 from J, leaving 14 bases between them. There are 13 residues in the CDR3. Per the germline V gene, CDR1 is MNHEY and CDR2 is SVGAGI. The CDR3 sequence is CASERTQGTEAFF. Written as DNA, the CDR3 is TGTGCCAGCGAACGGACGCAGGGCACTGAAGCTTTCTTT.

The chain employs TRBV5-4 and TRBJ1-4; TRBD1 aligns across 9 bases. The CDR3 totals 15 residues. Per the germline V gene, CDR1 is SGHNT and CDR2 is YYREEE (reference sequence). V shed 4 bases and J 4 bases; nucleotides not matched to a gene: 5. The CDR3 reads CASSPDRGLNEKLFF. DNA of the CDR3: TGTGCCAGCAGCCCGGACAGGGGACTTAATGAAAAACTGTTTTTT.

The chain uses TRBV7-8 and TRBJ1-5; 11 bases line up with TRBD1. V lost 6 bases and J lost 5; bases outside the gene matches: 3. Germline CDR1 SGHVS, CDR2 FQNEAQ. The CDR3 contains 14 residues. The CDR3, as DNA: TGTGCCAGCAGTTGGACAGGGGGCCATCAGCCCCAGCATTTT. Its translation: CASSWTGGHQPQHF.

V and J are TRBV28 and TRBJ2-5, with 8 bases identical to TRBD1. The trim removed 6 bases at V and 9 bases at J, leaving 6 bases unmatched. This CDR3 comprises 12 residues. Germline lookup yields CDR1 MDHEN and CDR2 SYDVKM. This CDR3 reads CASRGTGVSQYF. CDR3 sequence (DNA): TGTGCCAGCAGAGGGACAGGCGTTTCCCAGTACTTC.

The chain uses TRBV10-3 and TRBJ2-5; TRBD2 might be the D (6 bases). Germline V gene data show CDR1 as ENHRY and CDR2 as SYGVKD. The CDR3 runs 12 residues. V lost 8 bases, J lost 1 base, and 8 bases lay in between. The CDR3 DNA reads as TGTGCCATCCGGGACTTCCAAGAGACCCAGTACTTC. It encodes CAIRDFQETQYF.

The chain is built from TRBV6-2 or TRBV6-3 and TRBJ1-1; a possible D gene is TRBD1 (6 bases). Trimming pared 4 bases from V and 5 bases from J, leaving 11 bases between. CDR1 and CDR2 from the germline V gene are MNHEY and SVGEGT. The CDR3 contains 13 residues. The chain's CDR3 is CASSSTGSTEAFF. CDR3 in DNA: TGTGCCAGCAGTTCCACAGGGAGTACTGAAGCTTTCTTT.